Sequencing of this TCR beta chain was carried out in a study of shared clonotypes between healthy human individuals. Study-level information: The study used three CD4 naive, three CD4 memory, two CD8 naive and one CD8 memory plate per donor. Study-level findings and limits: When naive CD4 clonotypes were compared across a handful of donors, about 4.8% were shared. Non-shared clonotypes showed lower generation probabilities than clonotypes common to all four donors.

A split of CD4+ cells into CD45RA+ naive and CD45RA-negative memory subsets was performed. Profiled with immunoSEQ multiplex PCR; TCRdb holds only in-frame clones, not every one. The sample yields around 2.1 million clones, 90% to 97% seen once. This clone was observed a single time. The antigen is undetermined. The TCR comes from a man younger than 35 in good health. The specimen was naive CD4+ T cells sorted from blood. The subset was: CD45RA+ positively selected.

CDR3 protein: CASSASQSTPGEKLFF. CDR3 sequence (DNA): TGTGCCAGCAGCGCTAGTCAATCGACCCCTGGGGAAAAACTGTTTTTT. This chain links TRBV14 with TRBJ1-4; D not resolved. This CDR3 has 16 amino acids. CDR1 and CDR2 from the germline V gene are SGHDN and FVKESK. V lost 5 bases, J lost 8 bases, and 21 bases lay in between. Full variable domain (missing parts from reference TRBV14 and TRBJ1-4): EAGVTQFPSHSVIEKGQTVTLRCDPISGHDNLYWYRRVMGKEIKFLLHFVKESKQDESGMPNNRFLAERTGGTYSTLKVQPAELEDSGVYFCASSASQSTPGEKLFFGSGTQLSVL.